The 9 T cell receptor beta chains reported below all come from one sample, sequenced in a study of cytomegalovirus exposure and HLA in healthy donors. PCR employed 60 Vbeta and 13 Jbeta primers. The repertoire was sequenced with immunoSEQ multiplex PCR; TCRdb's copy has only in-frame clones and lacks some. The sample contains tens of thousands of clones, approximately 78% of which appear only once. The sequenced sample consisted of PBMCs. The receptors shown here come from a young man in good health and CMV-seronegative.

The chain couples TRBV5-3 to TRBJ1-5, with D perhaps TRBD1 (5 bases). TRBV5-3 is assigned to the ORF class and has an uncertain function. The germline V and J ends were trimmed by 0 bases and 4 bases, with 20 bases remaining between them. The CDR3 is made up of 18 amino acids. The CDR3 DNA is TGTGCCAGAAGCTTGGATAGTGGGGTGTCAGGGCCAAATCAGCCCCAGCATTTT. Protein sequence: CARSLDSGVSGPNQPQHF.

This clone was observed once. This sequence joins TRBV6-5 and TRBJ1-1; tentatively, D is TRBD1 (5 bases). Germline-derived CDR1 and CDR2 are MNHEY and SVGAGI. Trimming took off 0 bases at V and 5 bases at J, with 16 bases between the two ends. The CDR3 runs to 16 residues. The CDR3 DNA reads TGTGCCAGCAGTTACTCGACAGCGACGTGGGGAACTGAAGCTTTCTTT. Translated: CASSYSTATWGTEAFF.

The genes are TRBV5-1 and TRBJ2-7; TRBD2 matches 11 bases. The germline CDR1 and CDR2 sequences are SGHRS and YFSETQ. Trimming at V came to 4 bases and at J to 2 bases, leaving 8 bases not matched to a gene. The CDR3 has 16 amino acids. The CDR3 protein is CASSPGGSGGAYEQYF. In DNA, the CDR3 is TGCGCCAGCAGCCCGGGCGGTAGCGGGGGGGCCTACGAGCAGTACTTC.

This chain joins TRBV6-5 and TRBJ2-1, with unresolved D. The CDR3 sequence is 12 residues long. Germline V lookup: CDR1 MNHEY, CDR2 SVGAGI. Trimming removed 2 bases from V and 8 bases from J, with 7 bases in between. CDR3 DNA: TGTGCCAGCAGTTACACCTTAGATGAGCAGTTCTTC. Protein product: CASSYTLDEQFF.

The DNA for the CDR3 is TGTGCCATGAACACAGGGGGTGGCTACACCTTC. It specifies CAMNTGGGYTF. The chain employs TRBV10-3 and TRBJ1-2, with 8 bases fitting TRBD1. Germline assignment: CDR1 ENHRY and CDR2 SYGVKD. CDR3 length: 11 residues. The trim removed 9 bases at V and 7 bases at J, leaving 4 bases unmatched.

This clone turned up a few times. The chain is built from TRBV6-1 and TRBJ1-4, with D unresolved. The CDR3 is 13 amino acids. The germline CDR1 and CDR2 sequences are MNHNS and SASEGT. Trimming cost V 8 bases and J 0 bases, with 7 bases left between them. The CDR3: CASFQTTNEKLFF. CDR3 nucleotide sequence: TGTGCCAGCTTCCAGACAACTAATGAAAAACTGTTTTTT.

The chain links TRBV9 to TRBJ2-3, with D tentatively TRBD2 (5 bases). The germline CDR1 and CDR2 sequences are SGDLS and YYNGEE. The CDR3 loop spans 13 amino acids. Trimming removed 1 base at V and 4 bases at J, with 7 bases between. This chain's CDR3 is CASSVTGADTQYF. The CDR3 nucleotides are TGTGCCAGCAGCGTAACCGGGGCAGATACGCAGTATTTT.

The chain is built from TRBV28 and TRBJ2-5, with 16 bases aligning to TRBD2. J lost 5 bases, V lost 6 bases, and 3 bases had no gene match. Germline loops: CDR1 MDHEN, CDR2 SYDVKM. The CDR3 runs to 15 residues. Here the CDR3 reads CASSQGLAGGETQYF. CDR3 bases: TGTGCCAGCAGCCAGGGACTAGCGGGGGGGGAGACCCAGTACTTC.

V gene TRBV25-1 combines with J gene TRBJ1-1, with no clear D. The CDR3 is 12 amino acids. V gave up 3 bases and J gave up 11 bases, with 13 bases separating them. CDR1 is MGHDK and CDR2 is SYGVNS in the germline V gene. The CDR3 DNA is TGTGCCAGCAGTGACCTTGGGAGGGAGGCTTTCTTT. The encoded protein is CASSDLGREAFF.